These T cell receptor beta chains were read from a single sample in a study of CD8+ T cells in alopecia areata. Assay used: immunoSEQ multiplex PCR; TCRdb lists only in-frame clones, some missing. The sample consists of some 150,000 clones, 45% to 65% of them appearing once. Sequenced here: CD8+ T cells sorted from blood, sampled at week 4, from a patient treated with tofacitinib. The receptors originated from a human donor with alopecia areata. CDR3s include the opening cysteine and the closing phenylalanine or tryptophan. The order of the fields is CDR3 protein, CDR3 DNA, V gene, D gene, J gene, clone size. D genes are given only for firm matches. For some rows the clone size is stated as once, few or many, or as a class when expanded; others skip it.

CASSSSTLFGQGELYGYTF	TGTGCCAGCAGCTCATCTACTCTATTCGGACAGGGGGAACTGTATGGCTACACCTTC	TRBV7-9	TRBD1	TRBJ1-2	NA
CASSPLDRPPSSYEQYF	TGTGCCAGCTCACCCCTAGACAGGCCCCCTAGCTCCTACGAGCAGTACTTC	TRBV18	NA	TRBJ2-7	NA
CASSFGTGIYEQYF	TGTGCCAGCAGCTTCGGGACAGGGATATACGAGCAGTACTTC	TRBV13	TRBD1	TRBJ2-7	NA
CSVMGGADYEQYF	TGCAGCGTGATGGGGGGGGCCGACTACGAGCAGTACTTC	TRBV29-1	NA	TRBJ2-7	few
CASSTNGNQPQHF	TGTGCCAGTAGTACGAACGGCAATCAGCCCCAGCATTTT	TRBV19	NA	TRBJ1-5	NA
CSHQYTAEAFF	TGCAGCCACCAGTACACGGCTGAAGCTTTCTTT	TRBV29-1	NA	TRBJ1-1	NA
CASSLFLRRRNTGELFF	TGTGCCAGCAGCTTATTTCTCCGGAGACGGAACACCGGGGAGCTGTTTTTT	TRBV7-9	NA	TRBJ2-2	NA
CASSPTTSTGVAYEQYF	TGTGCCAGCAGTCCTACGACTTCCACAGGGGTCGCCTACGAGCAGTACTTC	TRBV27	TRBD1	TRBJ2-7	NA
CASRGQTDYGYTF	TGTGCCTCAAGGGGACAGACGGACTATGGCTACACCTTC	TRBV30	TRBD1	TRBJ1-2	NA
CASSLQGAKGYTF	TGTGCCAGCAGCCTCCAGGGGGCGAAGGGCTACACCTTC	TRBV7-9	TRBD1	TRBJ1-2	NA
CAWNFGAGGDEQYF	TGTGCCTGGAACTTTGGGGCAGGGGGGGACGAGCAGTACTTC	TRBV30	NA	TRBJ2-7	NA
CASSQEGEGSNYGYTF	TGCGCCAGCAGCCAAGAGGGGGAGGGATCTAACTATGGCTACACCTTC	TRBV4-1	NA	TRBJ1-2	NA
CASSQRYGTGNVYGYTF	TGTGCCAGCAGCCAAAGATATGGGACAGGGAATGTCTATGGCTACACCTTC	TRBV7-9	TRBD1	TRBJ1-2	NA
CASSLNEREQFF	TGTGCCAGCAGCCTTAATGAGAGAGAGCAGTTCTTC	TRBV13	NA	TRBJ2-1	NA
CASSFEGETQYF	TGTGCCAGCAGCTTCGAGGGAGAGACCCAGTACTTC	TRBV5-6	NA	TRBJ2-5	NA
CAWSVDTVVQYF	TGTGCCTGGAGTGTAGACACTGTCGTGCAGTACTTC	TRBV30	NA	TRBJ2-7	few
CATWTNTGELFF	TGTGCCACCTGGACTAACACCGGGGAGCTGTTTTTT	TRBV27	NA	TRBJ2-2	NA
CASSPGTSGGPSYNEQFF	TGTGCCAGCAGCCCTGGGACTAGCGGGGGGCCCTCGTACAATGAGCAGTTCTTC	TRBV7-9	TRBD2	TRBJ2-1	few
CSVVQAHRGTQYF	TGCAGCGTTGTACAGGCCCATAGGGGGACCCAGTACTTC	TRBV29-1	NA	TRBJ2-5	NA
CAGIGGNEQFF	TGTGCCGGAATTGGCGGCAATGAGCAGTTCTTC	TRBV2	NA	TRBJ2-1	NA
CASSIYRDSYEQYF	TGTGCCAGCAGTATATACAGGGACTCCTACGAGCAGTACTTC	TRBV28	NA	TRBJ2-7	NA
CASSLDSGGAKDTQYF	TGTGCCAGCAGCCTCGATAGCGGGGGGGCAAAAGATACGCAGTATTTT	TRBV7-9	TRBD2	TRBJ2-3	NA
CASSSTKDEQYF	TGTGCCAGCAGCTCCACCAAGGACGAGCAGTACTTC	TRBV9	NA	TRBJ2-7	once
CASTPFVAPTVTGANVLTF	TGTGCCAGTACCCCATTCGTGGCCCCCACTGTCACTGGGGCCAACGTCCTGACTTTC	TRBV19	NA	TRBJ2-6	NA
CSVELAGNTGELFF	TGCAGCGTTGAACTAGCGGGAAACACCGGGGAGCTGTTTTTT	TRBV29-1	TRBD2	TRBJ2-2	NA
CASSLLSGTDQPQHF	TGTGCCAGCAGTTTATTGTCAGGGACGGATCAGCCCCAGCATTTT	TRBV27	NA	TRBJ1-5	once
CASTTTGADGELFF	TGTGCCAGCACCACGACAGGGGCGGACGGGGAGCTGTTTTTT	TRBV6-5	TRBD1	TRBJ2-2	NA
CASSLAGGRIPYEQYF	TGCGCCAGCAGCTTGGCCGGCGGTCGCATACCCTACGAGCAGTACTTC	TRBV5-1	NA	TRBJ2-7	NA
CASSLGADQPQHF	TGTGCCAGCAGCTTGGGCGCGGATCAGCCCCAGCATTTT	TRBV5-6	NA	TRBJ1-5	NA
CASSLPSSERGGQETQYF	TGTGCCAGCAGCTTGCCCTCCTCGGAGCGGGGGGGCCAAGAGACCCAGTACTTC	TRBV5-4	TRBD2	TRBJ2-5	NA
CASSLGPNYGYTF	TGCGCCAGCAGCTTGGGCCCGAACTATGGCTACACCTTC	TRBV5-1	NA	TRBJ1-2	NA
CASSLEGLGNTEAFF	TGCGCCAGCAGCTTGGAAGGGCTCGGGAACACTGAAGCTTTTTTT	TRBV5-1	NA	TRBJ1-1	NA
CASSLAGPLEEQYF	TGTGCCAGCAGCTTGGCCGGTCCCTTGGAGGAGCAGTACTTC	TRBV11-2	NA	TRBJ2-7	few
CSVEDRMGNYGYTF	TGCAGCGTTGAAGATCGTATGGGGAACTATGGCTACACCTTC	TRBV29-1	NA	TRBJ1-2	NA
CASSGQANEQFF	TGTGCCAGCTCCGGGCAGGCCAATGAGCAGTTCTTC	TRBV7-9	NA	TRBJ2-1	NA
CASSSLGEQYF	TGTGCCAGCAGTTCTCTGGGGGAGCAGTACTTC	TRBV27	NA	TRBJ2-7	few
CASSLGTDYGYTF	TGTGCCAGTAGTCTCGGGACAGACTATGGCTACACCTTC	TRBV19	TRBD1	TRBJ1-2	many
CASSFGTTNEQFF	TGTGCCAGCAGCTTTGGGACCACCAATGAGCAGTTCTTC	TRBV5-6	NA	TRBJ2-1	few
CASSGTAKYTGELFF	TGTGCCAGCAGCGGGACAGCCAAGTACACCGGGGAGCTGTTTTTT	TRBV11-1	TRBD1	TRBJ2-2	NA
CASSLLGGLEETQYF	TGTGCCAGCAGTTTATTGGGGGGGCTGGAGGAGACCCAGTACTTC	TRBV27	NA	TRBJ2-5	NA
CASSGGVDGSSGANVLTF	TGTGCCAGCAGCGGCGGGGTTGACGGAAGCTCTGGGGCCAACGTCCTGACTTTC	TRBV7-9	NA	TRBJ2-6	few